This T cell receptor (beta chain) emerged from a study of blood T cell repertoires in COVID-19. Study-wide context: Acute and convalescent COVID-19 samples came from the United States, Italy and Spain. In each case, the material was cDNA or gDNA derived from T cells, B-cell-depleted T cells, or PBMCs.

In the authors' workflow: Using reference gene primer amplification, nucleated cell counts were estimated. Method: immunoSEQ multiplex PCR; TCRdb's copy keeps in-frame clones and lacks some. V and J calls plus clone size are reproduced from that table; the DNA served to infer D and trimming. The data show 70,000 to 85,000 clones, over 75% seen once. The CDR3 runs 16 residues. V shed 8 bases and J 3 bases; nucleotides not matched to a gene: 11. From germline, CDR1 is KGHDR and CDR2 SFDVKD. V gene TRBV24-1 combines with J gene TRBJ1-4; 7 nucleotides line up with TRBD1. The sequence was collected from a man of 80 years or more with acute or convalescent COVID-19. Specimen: peripheral blood. The CDR3 nucleotides read TGTGCCACCAAAGTACAGGGGAGAGCAGCTAATGAAAAACTGTTTTTT. Protein product: CATKVQGRAANEKLFF.